The 28 T cell receptor beta chains below were found in one sample sequenced in a study of metastatic and nonmetastatic thyroid tumors. No patient received treatment before thyroid surgery. With MiXCR, TCRdb called clones anew from the PCR reads. The data contain around 31,000 clones, 18% of them singletons. Source material: blood. The origin of the receptors is a female donor with papillary thyroid cancer or a benign thyroid nodule (not recorded which). Some clones in this sample may be carry-over from other donors' samples.

This clone was observed at least ten times. The rearrangement links TRBV18 to TRBJ2-1; D remains unclear. Germline-derived CDR1 and CDR2 are KGHSH and LQKENI. Between the trimmed V and J ends, which lost 0 bases and 3 bases, there was a span of 15 bases. The CDR3 is 17 residues long. The CDR3 nucleotides are TGTGCCAGCTCACCACCTTCTCAAGGACGGCTCTACAATGAGCAGTTCTTC. This translates into CASSPPSQGRLYNEQFF.

This clone has a count of ten or more. The chain carries TRBV5-8 and TRBJ2-1; 8 nucleotides agree with TRBD1. Germline assignment: CDR1 SGHTS and CDR2 YDEGEE. The junction had 3 bases not matched to a gene; V was cut back by 2 bases and J by 8 bases. This CDR3 comprises 13 residues. CDR3 loop: CASSFDRGHEQFF. CDR3 in DNA: TGTGCCAGCAGCTTCGACAGGGGCCATGAGCAGTTCTTC.

This clone was recorded many times. The J gene is TRBJ1-6, the V gene TRBV30; D is unclear. Trimming left V 2 bases short and J 6 bases short, with 8 bases between. Germline V gene sequence: CDR1 GTSNPN, CDR2 SVGIG (reference sequence). The CDR3 runs 13 residues. The CDR3 sequence: CAWSRRPNSPLHF. Written as DNA, the CDR3 is TGTGCCTGGAGTCGGCGGCCTAATTCACCCCTCCACTTT.

V usage is TRBV5-8 and J usage is TRBJ2-3, with D unresolved. The length of the CDR3 is 15 residues. Between the trimmed V and J ends, which lost 0 bases and 5 bases, there was a span of 13 bases. CDR1 and CDR2 (germline): SGHTS, YDEGEE. In DNA form, the CDR3 reads TGTGCCAGCAGCTTGGCAGGCAGTGCAGGAGATACGCAGTATTTT. Translation gives CASSLAGSAGDTQYF.

This chain joins TRBV18 and TRBJ2-7; a weak D match, TRBD2 (6 bases). The V and J ends lost 6 bases and 6 bases respectively, with 15 bases between them. Germline V CDR1 and CDR2: KGHSH, LQKENI. The CDR3 sequence is 13 residues long. CDR3 amino acids: CASSLTGAGEQYF. The CDR3 DNA reads as TGTGCCAGCTCCCTCACGGGAGCCGGCGAGCAGTACTTC.

There are many counts of this clone. The chain carries TRBV11-2 and TRBJ2-3, with a weak D call TRBD2 (5 bases). In germline, CDR1 is SGHAT, CDR2 FQNNGV. Trimming removed 4 bases at V and 7 bases at J, with 24 bases between. CDR3 size: 17 residues. CDR3 loop: CASSSGKTGIRANTQYF. CDR3 nucleotides: TGTGCCAGCAGCTCTGGGAAGACCGGGATCCGCGCAAATACGCAGTATTTT.

This clone showed up many times. The chain couples TRBV30 to TRBJ1-1; 7 bases match TRBD1. This CDR3 has 13 residues. Unmatched junction bases numbered 3, after V lost 5 bases and J lost 0 bases. Germline V CDR1 and CDR2: GTSNPN, SVGIG (reference sequence). The CDR3 coding sequence is TGTGCCTGGGCCGGGACAGTGAACACTGAAGCTTTCTTT. Amino acid sequence: CAWAGTVNTEAFF.

This clone was observed many times. The V and J genes are TRBV5-5 and TRBJ2-3; 7 bases fit TRBD2. This CDR3 contains 14 residues. Germline V CDR1 and CDR2: SGHKS, YYEKEE (reference sequence). Trimming at V came to 3 bases and at J to 1 base, leaving 2 bases not matched to a gene. CDR3 DNA sequence: TGTGCCAGCAGCTGGGCGGGGGGCACAGATACGCAGTATTTT. Translation gives CASSWAGGTDTQYF.

This clone was picked up a small number of times. A read error may account for a junction end that differs from germline. V usage is TRBV25-1 and J usage is TRBJ1-1; D gene ambiguous. This CDR3 spans 15 amino acids. Germline V lookup: CDR1 MGHDK, CDR2 SYGVNS. For the CDR3, the DNA is TGTGCCAGCAGTGATTTTGGCAGCGTGAACACTGAATCTTTCTTT. It translates to CASSDFGSVNTESFF.

The rearrangement uses TRBV5-1 and TRBJ1-1; D unresolved. Germline V gene sequence: CDR1 SGHRS, CDR2 YFSETQ. Trimming removed 0 bases from V and 4 bases from J, with 13 bases in between. The CDR3 consists of 15 residues. CDR3 region: CASSLAGEAPTEAFF. CDR3 coding DNA: TGCGCCAGCAGCTTGGCCGGGGAGGCCCCCACTGAAGCTTTCTTT.

This clone was counted a few times. V is TRBV11-2 and J is TRBJ2-3; 7 bases are shared with TRBD2. The V gene end was trimmed by 8 bases and the J gene end by 1 base; junction bases not matched to a gene: 12. The germline V gene has CDR1 SGHAT and CDR2 FQNNGV. The CDR3 consists of 16 residues. Here the CDR3 DNA reads TGTGCCAGCGGACTGCTATGGGGGGGGGGCACAGATACGCAGTATTTT. Its translation is CASGLLWGGGTDTQYF.

This chain links TRBV19 with TRBJ1-2, with D perhaps matching TRBD1 (6 bases). Germline CDR1 LNHDA, CDR2 SQIVND (reference sequence). Trimming left V 5 bases short and J 3 bases short, with 13 bases between. CDR3 length equals 14 residues. DNA of the CDR3: TGTGCCAGTAGTCCACGGACAGATTACTATGGCTACACCTTC. Its translation is CASSPRTDYYGYTF.

This clone has a count of ten or more. This chain connects TRBV2 to TRBJ1-5, with D unresolved. Germline CDR1 reads SNHLY; CDR2 reads FYNNEI. This CDR3 has 15 amino acids. The V end was cut by 6 bases, the J end by 2 bases, with 14 bases between. The chain's CDR3 is CASRPTAAGNQPQHF. The CDR3 nucleotides read TGTGCCAGCAGACCAACGGCGGCGGGCAATCAGCCCCAGCATTTT. Filled out from reference TRBV2 and TRBJ1-5, the complete variable domain reads EPEVTQTPSHQVTQMGQEVILRCVPISNHLYFYWYRQILGQKVEFLVSFYNNEISEKSEIFDDQFSVERPDGSNFTLKIRSTKLEDSAMYFCASRPTAAGNQPQHFGDGTRLSIL.

V and J are TRBV6-1 and TRBJ2-5; maybe TRBD2 (6 bases). V dropped 2 bases and J dropped 4 bases, with 11 bases sitting between them. The CDR3 has 14 amino acids. Germline CDR1 and CDR2: MNHNS and SASEGT. In nucleotides, the CDR3 is TGTGCCAGCAGTGAACTGGTCGGGAGAGAGACCCAGTACTTC. The encoded protein is CASSELVGRETQYF.

With regard to this clone: One base away lies a much larger clone, so this may be a sequencing read error. The same CDR3 arises from other DNA sequences in this sample as well. This rearrangement joins TRBV11-2 to TRBJ2-1, with a tentative D call TRBD2 (5 bases). This CDR3 has 15 residues. Germline V gives CDR1 SGHAT, CDR2 FQNNGV. The CDR3 DNA is TGTGCCGGCAGCTTATCCGCGGGCGTATACAATGAGCAGTTCTTC. Amino acids: CAGSLSAGVYNEQFF.

This clone was seen many times. This chain uses TRBV2 with TRBJ1-4; D gene unclear. CDR1 SNHLY and CDR2 FYNNEI come from the germline V gene. This CDR3 spans 16 amino acids. V was cut by 2 bases and J by 2 bases, with 12 bases left in between. The chain's CDR3 is CASSEFLPATNEKLFF. In DNA form, the CDR3 reads TGTGCCAGCAGTGAATTCCTCCCAGCGACTAATGAAAAACTGTTTTTT. The complete variable domain, with remaining parts taken from reference TRBV2 and TRBJ1-4, reads EPEVTQTPSHQVTQMGQEVILRCVPISNHLYFYWYRQILGQKVEFLVSFYNNEISEKSEIFDDQFSVERPDGSNFTLKIRSTKLEDSAMYFCASSEFLPATNEKLFFGSGTQLSVL.

This clone was seen at least ten times. This rearrangement joins TRBV5-4 to TRBJ1-1, with unresolved D. Germline values: CDR1 SGHNT, CDR2 YYREEE (reference sequence). CDR3 length: 18 residues. V shed 0 bases and J shed 1 base, with 19 bases lying between them. The CDR3: CASSLDSSAIRQNTEAFF. CDR3 nucleotide sequence: TGTGCCAGCAGCTTGGACTCTTCGGCGATTCGACAGAACACTGAAGCTTTCTTT.

In its sample, this clone was seen many times. The rearrangement joins TRBV14 to TRBJ1-2; D is unclear. The CDR3 length is 13 residues. Trimming took off 1 base at V and 5 bases at J, with 8 bases between the two ends. Looked up from germline, CDR1 is SGHDN and CDR2 is FVKESK. CDR3 sequence: CASSQGQRYGYTF. Here the CDR3 DNA reads TGTGCCAGCAGCCAAGGGCAGAGGTATGGCTACACCTTC.

In this sample, this clone turned up many times. DNA for the CDR3: TGCAGTGCTAGAGATTACGGGGCCTACTACAATGAGCAGTTCTTC. Amino acids: CSARDYGAYYNEQFF. This chain uses TRBV20-1 with TRBJ2-1; D may be TRBD1 or TRBD2 (5 bases each). The CDR3 consists of 15 residues. Germline-derived CDR1 and CDR2 are DFQATT and SNEGSKA (reference sequence). V gave up 0 bases and J gave up 3 bases, with 12 bases separating them.

The genes are TRBV11-2 and TRBJ2-7, with D perhaps TRBD2 (6 bases). Germline CDR1 SGHAT, CDR2 FQNNGV. The CDR3 runs to 13 residues. Between the trimmed V and J ends, which lost 10 bases and 3 bases, there was a span of 16 bases. The CDR3 spells CATRSWGLYEQYF. CDR3 bases: TGTGCCACCAGATCGTGGGGACTCTACGAGCAGTACTTC.

This clone appeared many times. The V and J genes are TRBV11-2 and TRBJ1-4; D is undetermined. Germline CDR1 reads SGHAT; CDR2 reads FQNNGV. The CDR3 is 15 amino acids. V was shortened by 0 bases and J by 8 bases, with 13 bases between the two germline ends. DNA for the CDR3: TGTGCCAGCAGCTTAGATCATGACCAATTCGAAAAACTGTTTTTT. This codes for CASSLDHDQFEKLFF.

The genes are TRBV3-1 and TRBJ2-1, with a tentative D call TRBD2 (5 bases). The CDR3 is 17 residues long. Germline-derived CDR1 and CDR2 are LGHDT and YNNKEL (reference sequence). With 0 bases removed from V and 6 bases from J, the gap between germline ends came to 18 bases. The CDR3 here is CASSQDTLWLASNEQFF. The CDR3 nucleotides are TGTGCCAGCAGCCAAGATACGCTTTGGCTAGCTAGCAATGAGCAGTTCTTC.

This clone was counted only a few times. V usage is TRBV27 and J usage is TRBJ1-6; D is unclear. CDR3 size: 13 residues. Trimming took 5 bases from V and 16 from J, leaving 18 bases between them. CDR1 and CDR2 from the germline V gene are MNHEY and SMNVEV (reference sequence). The CDR3 sequence: CASSPPYNSQLHF. CDR3 coding DNA: TGTGCCAGCAGTCCCCCCTATAATTCACAACTCCACTTT.

The chain recombines TRBV18 with TRBJ2-1; unclear D gene. Germline V gives CDR1 KGHSH, CDR2 LQKENI. This CDR3 has 12 residues. The V end lost 2 bases, the J end lost 5 bases, and 4 bases lay between the germline ends. Here the CDR3 DNA reads TGTGCCAGCTCACCAAGGGACAATGAGCAGTTCTTC. It encodes CASSPRDNEQFF.

This clone has ten or more counts. V gene TRBV4-1 combines with J gene TRBJ2-6; no clear D gene. Germline V lookup: CDR1 MGHRA, CDR2 YSYEKL. V was clipped by 1 base and J by 2 bases, with 3 bases between them. The CDR3 has 14 amino acids. The CDR3 region has the DNA TGCGCCAGCAGCCAAGGGGCTGGGGCCAACGTCCTGACTTTC. Its protein is CASSQGAGANVLTF.

Many counts were recorded for this clone. This rearrangement joins TRBV12-3 or TRBV12-4 to TRBJ2-3; no reliable D call. Trimming shortened V by 8 bases and J by 6 bases, and 9 bases separated the two germline ends. This CDR3 region has 11 residues. This CDR3 is CASGFRDTQYF. The CDR3 coding sequence is TGTGCCAGCGGCTTCAGGGATACGCAGTATTTT.

For this clone: Here the CDR3 omits its conserved ending phenylalanine or tryptophan, so a read error is the likely source. This chain links TRBV20-1 with TRBJ1-2; no definite D call. The germline gives CDR1 DFQATT, CDR2 SNEGSKA (reference sequence). The CDR3 loop spans 12 amino acids. Written as DNA, the CDR3 is TGCAGTTCTAGAGATCTACGAGAATCCTACACCATC. Residues: CSSRDLRESYTI.

This clone occurred many times. This rearrangement joins TRBV9 to TRBJ2-5; perhaps TRBD1 as D (5 bases). The CDR3 spans 13 residues. The germline V gene has CDR1 SGDLS and CDR2 YYNGEE. CDR3: CATAQGIGETQYF. Written as DNA, the CDR3 is TGTGCAACGGCTCAGGGCATCGGGGAGACCCAGTACTTC.